This T cell receptor beta chain was captured in a study of post-analysis software for immune sequencing data. Study findings and constraints: There were four or five TRBV segments more frequent in patients than controls, and TRBV5-6, TRBV5-1 and TRBV20-1 were among them.

The germline V gene encodes CDR1 MNHEY and CDR2 SMNVEV (reference sequence). V was trimmed by 8 bases and J by 7 bases, leaving 11 bases between them. This CDR3 region has 11 residues. Included in the TCR beta cDNA libraries were unique molecular identifiers. TCRdb used MiXCR to reprocess the PCR reads, holding one entry per CDR3 protein. The sample shows 700,000 to 900,000 distinct CDR3 sequences, 40% to 55% of them seen only once. This clonotype was seen a handful of times. Antigen specificity is unknown. The sequencing sample was made of blood. The clonotype originates from a girl under 18 with multiple sclerosis. The rearrangement links TRBV27 to TRBJ1-1; D call uncertain. This chain's CDR3 is CASRRGGEAFF. In DNA, the CDR3 is TGTGCCAGCCGTCGGGGAGGTGAAGCTTTCTTT.